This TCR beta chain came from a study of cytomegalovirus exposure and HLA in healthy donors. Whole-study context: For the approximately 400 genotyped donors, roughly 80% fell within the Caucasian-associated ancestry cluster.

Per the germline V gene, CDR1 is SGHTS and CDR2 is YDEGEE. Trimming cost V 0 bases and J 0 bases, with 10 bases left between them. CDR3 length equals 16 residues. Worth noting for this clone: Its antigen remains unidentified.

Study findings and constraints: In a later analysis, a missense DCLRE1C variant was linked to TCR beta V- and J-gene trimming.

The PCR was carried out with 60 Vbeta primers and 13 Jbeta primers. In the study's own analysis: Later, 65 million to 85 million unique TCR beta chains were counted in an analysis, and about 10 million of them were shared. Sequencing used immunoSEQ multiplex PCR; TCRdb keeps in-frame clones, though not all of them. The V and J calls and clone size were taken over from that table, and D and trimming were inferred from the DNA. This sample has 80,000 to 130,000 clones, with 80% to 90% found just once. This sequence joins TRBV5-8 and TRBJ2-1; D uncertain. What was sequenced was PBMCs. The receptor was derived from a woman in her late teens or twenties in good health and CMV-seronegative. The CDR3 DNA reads TGTGCCAGCAGCTTGGATGAGTGGAGCTCCTACAATGAGCAGTTCTTC. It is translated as CASSLDEWSSYNEQFF.